These T cell receptor beta chains were read from a single sample in a study of early T cells in non-severe SARS-CoV-2 infection. TCRdb re-called the 5' RACE reads through MiXCR, storing one row per CDR3 protein. The table lists 84,000 or so distinct CDR3 sequences, more than 13% of them singletons. Sequencing was done on a sample of whole blood. The receptors come from an adult who was a healthcare worker with PCR-confirmed SARS-CoV-2 infection or an uninfected control (not recorded which). Each CDR3 is given with its conserved first and last residue. Size is omitted from some rows. Given values are once, few, many or a class for expanded clones.

>TRBJ2-3|TRBV6-4|many
CASSIGSTDTQYF
>TRBJ2-4|TRBV7-8|NA
CASSHGTAKNIQYF
>TRBJ1-2|TRBV18|few
CASSPIAGQKNYGYTF
>TRBJ1-1|TRBV10-3|NA
CATISTGGRTEAFF
>TRBJ2-2|TRBV7-3|NA
CASSSDSNTGELFF
>TRBJ1-5|TRBV24-1|NA
CATSAGQGKQPQHF
>TRBJ2-3|TRBV5-1|NA
CASSWTSGGDYAADTQYF
>TRBJ1-3|TRBV4-2|NA
CASSQAGQGFGNTIYF
>TRBJ2-1|TRBV12-3/TRBV12-4|few
CASRPGRRAYNEQFF
>TRBJ1-1|TRBV6-7|many
CATINGNGRGPNTEAFF
>TRBJ2-7|TRBV6-2/TRBV6-3|NA
CASSAEDNSYEQYF
>TRBJ2-3|TRBV7-6|few
CASSLGGQTDTQYF
>TRBJ2-7|TRBV29-1|NA
CSVVIQGVNEQYF
>TRBJ2-2|TRBV11-3|NA
CASSSLRSTGELFF
>TRBJ2-3|TRBV4-1|many
CASSQGPGGTDTQYF
>TRBJ2-7|TRBV5-1|NA
CASSQALGSSYEQYF
>TRBJ2-2|TRBV18|many
CASSPDLNTGELFF
>TRBJ1-1|TRBV30|few
CAWSSGLNTEAFF
>TRBJ1-2|TRBV20-1|many
CSARGLTGANGYTF
>TRBJ2-3|TRBV5-1|many
CASSHVTGRFSTDTQYF
>TRBJ2-2|TRBV7-3|NA
CASSLYHGGANTGELFF
>TRBJ2-6|TRBV19|few
CASTGTGANVLTF
>TRBJ1-1|TRBV18|NA
CASSPPVARNTEAFF
>TRBJ1-3|TRBV9|once
CASSVQASGNTIYF
>TRBJ2-1|TRBV6-1|few
CASTRRDIGSGGGNEQFF
>TRBJ1-1|TRBV6-4|NA
CASSLTGGNTEAFF
>TRBJ2-5|TRBV3-1|many
CASSQEGRRDLEETQYF
>TRBJ2-5|TRBV5-1|few
CASSLAGGQETQYF
>TRBJ2-3|TRBV5-6|few
CASSLGGPSGATDTQYF
>TRBJ2-2|TRBV9|NA
CASSPKERGSTGELFF
>TRBJ1-2|TRBV28|few
CASSLQGAYGYTF
>TRBJ2-7|TRBV6-2/TRBV6-3|few
CASRRGVEDEQYF
>TRBJ1-1|TRBV10-3|few
CAISQGGTGERAFF
>TRBJ2-3|TRBV28|NA
CASCIAGPASTDTQYF
>TRBJ2-3|TRBV2|NA
CASGLAEEGTQYF
>TRBJ1-5|TRBV6-1|few
CASSETQGREQPQHF
>TRBJ1-1|TRBV18|NA
CASSRRPGPDEAFF
>TRBJ2-1|TRBV5-1|few
CASSPTFASYNEQFF
>TRBJ1-1|TRBV7-2|NA
CASSPGGSQGNTEAFF
>TRBJ1-1|TRBV28|NA
CATSEGDRVAFF
>TRBJ2-7|TRBV20-1|few
CSASGVDEQYF
>TRBJ1-4|TRBV20-1|few
CSARVGYPATNEKLFF
>TRBJ1-2|TRBV7-9|many
CASSLVLANYGYTF